This T cell receptor (beta chain) is from a study of early T cells in non-severe SARS-CoV-2 infection. The overall study: From unsorted whole blood, bulk RNA was sequenced, and the chains remained unpaired. General study results and limits: Database matching using VDJdb favored anti-spike CD8 responses, with private and CD4 specificities left missing.

This clonotype was seen at least ten times. The antigen remains unidentified. In germline, CDR1 is SEHNR, CDR2 FQNEAQ (reference sequence). The CDR3 contains 12 residues. Trimming shortened V by 0 bases and J by 6 bases, and 6 bases separated the two germline ends. A single record per CDR3 protein comes from TCRdb applying MiXCR to the 5' RACE reads. Found here are about 52,000 distinct CDR3 sequences, around 10% of them singletons; the top ten hold 13%. The chain recombines TRBV7-9 with TRBJ2-7; D might be TRBD2 (6 bases). The sample taken for sequencing was whole blood. The clonotype originates from an adult who was a healthcare worker with PCR-confirmed SARS-CoV-2 infection or an uninfected control (not recorded which). The CDR3 sequence: CASSLAGGEQYF. The DNA for the CDR3 is TGTGCCAGCAGCTTAGCGGGGGGCGAGCAGTACTTC. The full variable domain, completed using reference TRBV7-9 and TRBJ2-7, is DTGVSQNPRHKITKRGQNVTFRCDPISEHNRLYWYRQTLGQGPEFLTYFQNEAQLEKSRLLSDRFSAERPKGSFSTLEIQRTEQGDSAMYLCASSLAGGEQYFGPGTRLTVT.